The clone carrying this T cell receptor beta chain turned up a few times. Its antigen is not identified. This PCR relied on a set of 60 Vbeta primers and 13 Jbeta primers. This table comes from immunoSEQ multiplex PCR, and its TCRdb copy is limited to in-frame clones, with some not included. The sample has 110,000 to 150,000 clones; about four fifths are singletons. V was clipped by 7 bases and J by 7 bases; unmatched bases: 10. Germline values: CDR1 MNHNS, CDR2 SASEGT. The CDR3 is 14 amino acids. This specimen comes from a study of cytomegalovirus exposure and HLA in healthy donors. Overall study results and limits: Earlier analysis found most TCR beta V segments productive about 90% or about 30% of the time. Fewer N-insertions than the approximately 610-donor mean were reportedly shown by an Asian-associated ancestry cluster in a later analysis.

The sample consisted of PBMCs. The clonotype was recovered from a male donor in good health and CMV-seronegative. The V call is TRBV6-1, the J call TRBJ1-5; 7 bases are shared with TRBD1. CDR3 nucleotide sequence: TGTGCCAGCACCTCCGACAGGGCACGGCAGCCCCAGCATTTT. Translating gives CASTSDRARQPQHF.